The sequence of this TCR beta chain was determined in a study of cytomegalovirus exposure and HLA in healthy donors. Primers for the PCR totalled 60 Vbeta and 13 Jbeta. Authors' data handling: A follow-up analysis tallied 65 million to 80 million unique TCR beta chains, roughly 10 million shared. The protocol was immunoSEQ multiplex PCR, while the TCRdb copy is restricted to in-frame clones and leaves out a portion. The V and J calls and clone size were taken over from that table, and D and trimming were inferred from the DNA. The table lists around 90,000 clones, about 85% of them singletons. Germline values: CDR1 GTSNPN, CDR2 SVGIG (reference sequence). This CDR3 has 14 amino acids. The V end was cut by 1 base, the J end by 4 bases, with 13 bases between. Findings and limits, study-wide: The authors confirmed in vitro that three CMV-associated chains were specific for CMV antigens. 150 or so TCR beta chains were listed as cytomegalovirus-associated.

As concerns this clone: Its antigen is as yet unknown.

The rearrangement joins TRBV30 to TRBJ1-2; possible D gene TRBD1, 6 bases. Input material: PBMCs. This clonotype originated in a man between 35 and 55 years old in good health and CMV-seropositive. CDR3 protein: CAWSGRDTGYGYTF. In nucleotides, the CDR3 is TGTGCCTGGAGTGGCCGGGACACGGGCTATGGCTACACCTTC.